The present T cell receptor beta chain was sequenced within a study of beta chain features in type 1 diabetes. General study points: Across all four CD4+ subsets, people with type 1 diabetes showed modestly shorter TCRB CDR3s. Across patients, naive, central memory and Treg TCRB repertoires exhibited apparently greater similarity than was observed across healthy donors.

This clone has just a few counts. Its antigen is as yet unknown. The V and J ends lost 0 bases and 3 bases respectively, with 4 bases between them. Germline CDR1 SGHNT, CDR2 YYREEE (reference sequence). This CDR3 spans 12 amino acids. The study reverse transcribed the entire isolated RNA, so it sequenced expressed TCRB transcripts. Only in-frame clones appear in the TCRdb table, and some are missing; sequencing was by immunoSEQ multiplex PCR. The table lists under 350,000 clones, 14% of them singletons. This TCR was recovered from a man aged 30 to 45 with type 1 diabetes. This rearrangement joins TRBV5-4 to TRBJ2-7; unclear D gene. Sequenced: naive CD4+ T cells from blood. The CDR3 region has the DNA TGTGCCAGCAGCTTGGACAACTACGAGCAGTACTTC. It translates to CASSLDNYEQYF.